This TCR beta chain was sequenced during a study of blood T cell repertoires in COVID-19. In the study overall: From the United States, Italy and Spain came samples of acute and convalescent COVID-19.

The CDR3 is 13 residues long. Germline CDR1 and CDR2: SQVTM and ANQGSEA. J gave up 5 bases and V 6 bases, and 7 bases lay outside the gene matches. The data were produced by immunoSEQ multiplex PCR, yet TCRdb's version contains in-frame clones alone and is incomplete. Among about 150,000 clones, around nine tenths were seen once, and the ten largest hold approximately 2.3%. The chain couples TRBV29-1 to TRBJ1-1, with 9 bases identical to TRBD1. This clonotype originated in a woman in her 70s with acute or convalescent COVID-19. Sequenced material: peripheral blood. Here the CDR3 reads CSVGQGRGTEAFF. Written as DNA, the CDR3 is TGCAGCGTGGGACAGGGTCGGGGGACTGAAGCTTTCTTT.